One sample yielded the 15 T cell receptor beta chains listed below, sequenced in a study of T cell responses to AZD1222 COVID-19 vaccine. Clones were read by immunoSEQ multiplex PCR, and TCRdb kept only the in-frame ones, dropping some. The sample lists 85,000 to 120,000 clones; 85% to 90% were seen once. The starting material was peripheral blood, obtained on day 0 of AZD1222 vaccination. Source of these receptors: an adult in good health.

The rearrangement links TRBV6-6 to TRBJ2-7, with D perhaps TRBD2 (5 bases). V was cut by 2 bases and J by 1 base, with 15 bases left in between. This CDR3 has 16 residues. In germline, CDR1 is MNHNY, CDR2 SVGAGI (reference sequence). The CDR3 loop is CASSYADTDSSYEQYF. In nucleotides, the CDR3 is TGTGCCAGCAGTTACGCCGACACGGACTCTTCCTACGAGCAGTACTTC.

The gene calls are TRBV12-5 and TRBJ1-1; 7 positions match TRBD1. Germline lookup yields CDR1 LGHNT and CDR2 FRNRAP. V shed 1 base and J 10 bases; nucleotides not matched to a gene: 6. The CDR3 runs 13 residues. The CDR3 reads CASGLGQGRVAFF. CDR3 in DNA: TGTGCTAGTGGTTTGGGACAGGGTAGGGTAGCTTTCTTT.

The chain has TRBV10-3 and TRBJ2-2; 7 nucleotides agree with TRBD1. The V gene's germline CDR1 is ENHRY and CDR2 SYGVKD. With V trimmed by 7 bases and J by 4 bases, 6 bases remained unmatched. The CDR3 is 14 amino acids. The CDR3 nucleotides read TGTGCCATCATGGGGGACAGCCCCACCGGGGAGCTGTTTTTT. Residues: CAIMGDSPTGELFF.

The chain uses TRBV6-5 and TRBJ2-3, with 8 bases identical to TRBD2. After removal of 7 bases from V and 5 bases from J, the junction contained 11 bases not matched to a gene. This CDR3 region has 15 residues. Per the germline V gene, CDR1 is MNHEY and CDR2 is SVGAGI. DNA of the CDR3: TGTGCCAGCACCTACCTGCCCGGGAGGGGAGATACGCAGTATTTT. This translates into CASTYLPGRGDTQYF.

CDR3 protein: CASSPGTGRNGKLFF. CDR3 nucleotide sequence: TGTGCCAGCAGCCCTGGGACAGGGAGGAACGGAAAACTGTTTTTT. This chain uses TRBV7-2 with TRBJ1-4, with 9 bases identical to TRBD1. V lost 5 bases, J lost 10 bases, and 11 bases stayed unmatched. The CDR3 covers 15 residues. The germline gives CDR1 SGHTA, CDR2 FQGNSA.

J is TRBJ2-1 and V is TRBV7-3; 13 bases fit TRBD2. V trimming: 5 bases; J trimming: 4 bases; junction bases outside the gene matches: 2. The germline V gene encodes CDR1 SGHTA and CDR2 FQGTGA. CDR3 size: 15 residues. This chain's CDR3 is CASSGTSGTYNEQFF. DNA of the CDR3: TGTGCCAGCAGCGGGACTAGCGGGACTTACAATGAGCAGTTCTTC.

The J gene is TRBJ1-3, the V gene TRBV27; 7 bases are shared with TRBD1. J gave up 3 bases and V 5 bases, and 7 bases lay outside the gene matches. The germline gives CDR1 MNHEY, CDR2 SMNVEV (reference sequence). This CDR3 has 15 residues. The DNA of the CDR3 is TGTGCCAGCAGTCTAGGGGGACAGTTTGGAAACACCATATATTTT. Amino acids: CASSLGGQFGNTIYF.

The CDR3 DNA reads as TGTGCCAGCGTCCGGGTCCCCAACGGGAACACTGAAGCTTTCTTT. Residues: CASVRVPNGNTEAFF. The genes are TRBV6-6 and TRBJ1-1, with D unresolved. The V gene lost 8 bases and the J gene lost 1 base, with 17 bases spanning the gap. The CDR3 contains 15 residues. Germline V gene lookup returns CDR1 MNHNY and CDR2 SVGAGI (reference sequence).

The CDR3 bases are TGCGCCAGCAGCCAAGGCCCGGGACTAGCGGTTCGGGATACGCAGTATTTT. Translation: CASSQGPGLAVRDTQYF. The chain combines TRBV4-1 with TRBJ2-3; 11 positions agree with TRBD2. With V trimmed by 1 base and J by 6 bases, 9 bases remained unmatched. The CDR3 has 17 residues. Germline values: CDR1 MGHRA, CDR2 YSYEKL.

The J gene is TRBJ2-1, the V gene TRBV7-8; D remains ambiguous. Germline V gene lookup returns CDR1 SGHVS and CDR2 FQNEAQ. The CDR3 extends over 13 amino acids. The V gene lost 1 base and the J gene lost 8 bases, with 9 bases spanning the gap. DNA of the CDR3: TGTGCCAGCAGCTTAGAATGGAACCATGAGCAGTTCTTC. This codes for CASSLEWNHEQFF.

In DNA, the CDR3 is TGTGCCAGCGAGTCGGACAGGGCGGGCGAGCAGTACTTC. It yields the protein CASESDRAGEQYF. The V call is TRBV27, the J call TRBJ2-7, with 8 bases aligning to TRBD1. The CDR3 spans 13 residues. Unmatched junction bases numbered 9, after V lost 8 bases and J lost 6 bases. The germline CDR1 and CDR2 sequences are MNHEY and SMNVEV (reference sequence).

J is TRBJ2-7 and V is TRBV5-1; 8 nucleotides align to TRBD1. Germline CDR1 is SGHRS and CDR2 is YFSETQ. This CDR3 contains 14 residues. The V gene end was trimmed by 5 bases and the J gene end by 4 bases; junction bases not matched to a gene: 8. This chain's CDR3 is CASRLQGAGYEQYF. The CDR3 coding sequence is TGCGCCAGCAGACTGCAGGGGGCTGGATACGAGCAGTACTTC.

The rearrangement joins TRBV6-5 to TRBJ2-7; D tentatively reads TRBD1 or TRBD2 (5 bases each). CDR1 is MNHEY, CDR2 SVGAGI, per germline. This CDR3 has 12 amino acids. V was shortened by 8 bases and J by 4 bases, with 12 bases between the two germline ends. In DNA form, the CDR3 reads TGTGCCAGCGCGAGGTGGGGGTACGAGCAGTACTTC. Its protein is CASARWGYEQYF.

In this sample, this clone turned up many times. The gene calls are TRBV6-4 and TRBJ2-2, with 8 bases fitting TRBD2. The CDR3 sequence is 15 residues long. J gave up 6 bases and V 0 bases, and 3 bases lay outside the gene matches. Germline V gene lookup returns CDR1 MRHNA and CDR2 SNTAGT. CDR3 protein: CASSDSVAGSGELFF. Here the CDR3 DNA reads TGTGCCAGCAGTGACTCGGTAGCGGGGTCCGGGGAGCTGTTTTTT.

The chain combines TRBV21-1 with TRBJ1-4. TRBV21-1 is an annotated pseudogene. The CDR3 totals 19 residues. CDR3 sequence: CASSKRPSITQGTGRKLFF. CDR3 bases: TGTGCCAGCAGCAAAAGGCCGAGTATAACTCAGGGGACCGGGAGAAAACTGTTTTTT.